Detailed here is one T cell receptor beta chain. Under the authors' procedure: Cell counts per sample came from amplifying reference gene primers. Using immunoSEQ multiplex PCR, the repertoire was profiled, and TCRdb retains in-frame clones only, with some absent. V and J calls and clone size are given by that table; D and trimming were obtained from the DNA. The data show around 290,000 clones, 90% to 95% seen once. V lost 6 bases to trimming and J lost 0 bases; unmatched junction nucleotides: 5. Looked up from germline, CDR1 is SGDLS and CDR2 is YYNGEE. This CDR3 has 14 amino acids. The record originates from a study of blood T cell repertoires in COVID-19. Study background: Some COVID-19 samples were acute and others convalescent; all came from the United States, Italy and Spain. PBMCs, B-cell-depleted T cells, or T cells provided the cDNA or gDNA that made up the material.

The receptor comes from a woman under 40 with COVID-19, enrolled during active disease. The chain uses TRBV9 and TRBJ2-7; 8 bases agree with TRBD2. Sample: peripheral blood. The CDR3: CASNPSGSSYEQYF. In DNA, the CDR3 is TGTGCCAGCAATCCCAGCGGGAGCTCCTACGAGCAGTACTTC. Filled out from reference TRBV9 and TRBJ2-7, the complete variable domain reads DSGVTQTPKHLITATGQRVTLRCSPRSGDLSVYWYQQSLDQGLQFLIQYYNGEERAKGNILERFSAQQFPDLHSELNLSSLELGDSALYFCASNPSGSSYEQYFGPGTRLTVT.